This entry concerns a single T cell receptor (beta chain). As processed by the authors: Nucleated cell counts were estimated from reference gene primer amplification. Sequenced by immunoSEQ multiplex PCR; TCRdb stores in-frame clones only, minus some. That table supplies the V and J calls and clone size; D and trimming were determined from the DNA. The sample consists of tens of thousands of clones, approximately 90% of them appearing once. CDR1 and CDR2 (germline): LGHNA, YNFKEQ. J lost 7 bases, V lost 3 bases, and 6 bases had no gene match. This CDR3 region has 15 residues. The source of the sample is a study of blood T cell repertoires in COVID-19. On the study more broadly: Samples of COVID-19 (acute and convalescent) were obtained from the United States, Italy and Spain. The cDNA or gDNA used as material had been derived from T cells, B-cell-depleted T cells, or PBMCs.

This chain connects TRBV4-2 to TRBJ1-6, with TRBD1 matching 7 bases. Sequencing was performed on peripheral blood. The sequence was collected from a man aged 65 to 79 with active COVID-19. CDR3 nucleotides: TGTGCCAGCAGCCATCAACAGGGGCGCAATTCACCCCTCCACTTT. The encoded protein is CASSHQQGRNSPLHF.